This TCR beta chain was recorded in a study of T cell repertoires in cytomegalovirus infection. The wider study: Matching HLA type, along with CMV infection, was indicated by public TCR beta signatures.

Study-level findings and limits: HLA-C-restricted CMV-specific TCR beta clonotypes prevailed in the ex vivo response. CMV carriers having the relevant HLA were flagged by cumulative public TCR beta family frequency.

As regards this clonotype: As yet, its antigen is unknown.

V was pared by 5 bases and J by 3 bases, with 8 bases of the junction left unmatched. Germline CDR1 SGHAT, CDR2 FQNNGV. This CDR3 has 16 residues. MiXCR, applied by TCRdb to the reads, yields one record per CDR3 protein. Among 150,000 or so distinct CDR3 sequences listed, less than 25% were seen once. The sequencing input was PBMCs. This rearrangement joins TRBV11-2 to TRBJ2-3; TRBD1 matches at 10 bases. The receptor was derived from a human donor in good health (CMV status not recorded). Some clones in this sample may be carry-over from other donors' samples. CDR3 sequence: CASSTLRQGATDTQYF. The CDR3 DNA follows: TGTGCCAGCAGCACCCTTCGACAGGGGGCAACAGATACGCAGTATTTT.